These T cell receptor beta chains were read from a single sample in a study of cytomegalovirus exposure and HLA in healthy donors. Clones were sequenced by immunoSEQ multiplex PCR, and TCRdb holds only the in-frame ones, with some missing. The data show more than 45,000 clones, with 89% seen just once and around 15% held by the top ten. Specimen: PBMCs. The origin of the receptors is a woman between 18 and 30 years old in good health and CMV-seronegative. Both conserved end residues are part of each CDR3. D genes are given only for firm matches. Clone size is shown for a subset of rows, as once, few, many or a class of expanded clone.

clone size,V gene,J gene,D gene,CDR3 protein,CDR3 DNA
NA,TRBV28,TRBJ1-4,NA,CASSRRGGLNEKLFF,TGTGCCAGCAGTCGTAGGGGGGGCCTTAATGAAAAACTGTTTTTT
NA,TRBV4-1,TRBJ1-2,NA,CASIRIGGPHGYTF,TGCGCCAGCATCCGAATAGGGGGTCCCCATGGCTACACCTTC
NA,TRBV15,TRBJ2-2,TRBD1,CATSSRDRVPNTGELFF,TGTGCCACCAGCAGCCGGGACAGGGTGCCCAACACCGGGGAGCTGTTTTTT
NA,TRBV30,TRBJ2-7,NA,CAYLGQGQRETVYEQYF,TGTGCCTATCTGGGACAGGGACAGCGGGAGACAGTCTACGAGCAGTACTTC
NA,TRBV4-2,TRBJ2-7,TRBD2,CASSDLLAGGPREQYF,TGTGCCAGCAGCGACTTACTAGCGGGGGGGCCCCGGGAGCAGTACTTC
NA,TRBV28,TRBJ2-1,TRBD2,CASSFLAGAPEQFF,TGTGCCAGCAGTTTTTTAGCGGGAGCCCCTGAGCAGTTCTTC
NA,TRBV5-5,TRBJ1-1,TRBD1,CASSPGQGKAFF,TGTGCCAGCAGCCCCGGACAGGGGAAAGCTTTCTTT
NA,TRBV10-2,TRBJ1-5,TRBD1,CASSDDRGRLYSNQPQHF,TGCGCCAGCAGTGACGACAGGGGTAGGCTTTATAGCAATCAGCCCCAGCATTTT
NA,TRBV6-6,TRBJ2-2,TRBD2,CASRRKRGNTGELFF,TGTGCCAGCAGACGTAAGCGGGGAAACACCGGGGAGCTGTTTTTT
NA,TRBV18,TRBJ2-1,NA,CASSPRAPDEQFF,TGTGCCAGCTCACCACGGGCCCCAGATGAGCAGTTCTTC
NA,TRBV4-1,TRBJ2-5,NA,CASSHGGVGETQYF,TGCGCCAGCAGCCACGGCGGCGTGGGAGAGACCCAGTACTTC
once,TRBV10-2,TRBJ1-2,NA,CASSESGRRGYTF,TGCGCCAGCAGTGAGTCAGGGAGGCGTGGCTACACCTTC
once,TRBV27,TRBJ2-7,TRBD1,CASSPLQGTPARQYF,TGTGCCAGCAGTCCGCTACAGGGGACCCCCGCGAGGCAGTACTTC
NA,TRBV4-1,TRBJ2-7,TRBD2,CASSQDAGDWSYEQYF,TGCGCCAGCAGCCAAGACGCGGGAGACTGGTCCTACGAGCAGTACTTC
NA,TRBV9,TRBJ2-7,NA,CASNQRGIGEEQYF,TGTGCCAGCAACCAACGAGGCATAGGGGAAGAGCAGTACTTC
NA,TRBV5-1,TRBJ1-4,NA,CASSLSQGREKLFF,TGCGCCAGCAGCTTGAGCCAGGGTCGTGAAAAACTGTTTTTT
NA,TRBV10-1,TRBJ1-5,NA,CASSELSVRVYQPQHF,TGCGCCAGCAGTGAATTATCGGTTCGGGTTTATCAGCCCCAGCATTTT
NA,TRBV28,TRBJ1-5,NA,CASSPGTGGRQPQHF,TGTGCCAGCAGTCCTGGGACGGGGGGTAGGCAGCCCCAGCATTTT
NA,TRBV5-1,TRBJ2-7,TRBD1,CASSLWDRESYEQYF,TGCGCCAGCAGCTTGTGGGACAGGGAATCCTACGAGCAGTACTTC
NA,TRBV18,TRBJ1-1,NA,CASSPSRGPGQTEAFF,TGTGCCAGCTCACCTTCGCGGGGGCCAGGGCAGACTGAAGCTTTCTTT